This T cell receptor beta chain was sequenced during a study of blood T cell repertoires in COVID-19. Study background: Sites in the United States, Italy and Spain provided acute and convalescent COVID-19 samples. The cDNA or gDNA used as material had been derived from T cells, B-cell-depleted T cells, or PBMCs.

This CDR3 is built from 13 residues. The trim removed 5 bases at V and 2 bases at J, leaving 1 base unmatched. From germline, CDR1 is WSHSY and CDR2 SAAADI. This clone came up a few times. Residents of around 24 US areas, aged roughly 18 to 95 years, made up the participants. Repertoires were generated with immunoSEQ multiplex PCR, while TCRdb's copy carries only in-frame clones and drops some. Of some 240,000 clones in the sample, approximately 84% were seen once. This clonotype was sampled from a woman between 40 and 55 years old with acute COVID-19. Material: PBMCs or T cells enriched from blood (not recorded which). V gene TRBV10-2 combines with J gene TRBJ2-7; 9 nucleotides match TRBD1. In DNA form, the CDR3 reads TGCGCCAGCAGTAGACAGGGGGCCTACGAGCAGTACTTC. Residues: CASSRQGAYEQYF.